This is a list of T cell receptor beta chains from one sample in a study of blood T cell repertoires in COVID-19. The protocol was immunoSEQ multiplex PCR, while the TCRdb copy is restricted to in-frame clones and leaves out a portion. Of roughly 10,000 clones in the sample, 70% to 90% were seen once. The sample comprised peripheral blood. These receptors were collected from a man aged 25 to 45 with active or convalescent COVID-19. CDR3s include the opening cysteine and the closing phenylalanine or tryptophan. The D gene is left open where the match is weak. Expanded clones get a size class; other rows say once, few or many, or leave the size out.

v_call	j_call	clone_size	d_call	cdr3_aa	cdr3_nt
TRBV6-5	TRBJ1-5	NA	NA	CASRKGEQPQHF	TGTGCCAGCAGAAAGGGGGAGCAGCCCCAGCATTTT
TRBV3-1/TRBV3-2	TRBJ2-3	NA	NA	CASSRLGADTQYF	TGTGCCAGCAGCCGGCTAGGCGCAGATACGCAGTATTTT
TRBV15	TRBJ1-1	NA	TRBD1	CATINPGTGQRTEAFF	TGTGCCACCATCAACCCCGGGACAGGGCAAAGGACTGAAGCTTTCTTT
TRBV3-1/TRBV3-2	TRBJ1-5	NA	NA	CASSATGGRFGQPQHF	TGTGCCAGCAGCGCGACGGGGGGTAGGTTTGGTCAGCCCCAGCATTTT
TRBV4-2	TRBJ2-3	NA	TRBD2	CASSQTHSSGGADTQYF	TGTGCCAGCAGCCAAACTCACTCTAGCGGGGGGGCGGATACGCAGTATTTT
TRBV27	TRBJ1-1	NA	NA	CASSLSVASGGGTEAFF	TGTGCCAGCAGTTTATCTGTGGCATCGGGGGGCGGCACTGAAGCTTTCTTT
TRBV7-6	TRBJ2-3	NA	TRBD1	CASSLETGVYTDTQYF	TGTGCCAGCAGCTTAGAGACAGGGGTCTACACAGATACGCAGTATTTT
TRBV5-6	TRBJ2-3	NA	NA	CASTYMGLVTFTDTQYF	TGTGCCAGCACCTATATGGGGCTCGTTACTTTCACAGATACGCAGTATTTT
TRBV18	TRBJ1-2	NA	TRBD1	CASSPSRGVDTGYTF	TGTGCCAGCTCACCGTCCAGGGGGGTGGATACTGGCTACACCTTC
TRBV7-3	TRBJ2-3	NA	NA	CASSGQTTDTQYF	TGTGCCAGCAGCGGGCAGACCACAGATACGCAGTATTTT
TRBV5-5	TRBJ2-5	once	TRBD2	CASSLLAGVQETQYF	TGTGCCAGCAGCTTGCTAGCGGGGGTCCAAGAGACCCAGTACTTC
TRBV14	TRBJ1-5	NA	TRBD1	CASNKLDRGKFYGNQPQHF	TGTGCCAGCAATAAATTGGACAGGGGTAAATTCTATGGCAATCAGCCCCAGCATTTT
TRBV5-6	TRBJ1-1	NA	NA	CASSQGGGLMNTEAFF	TGTGCCAGCAGCCAGGGTGGGGGCCTAATGAACACTGAAGCTTTCTTT
TRBV5-1	TRBJ2-1	NA	NA	CASSLDQGRNEQFF	TGCGCCAGCAGCTTGGATCAGGGGCGGAATGAGCAGTTCTTC
TRBV5-4	TRBJ2-1	NA	NA	CASSSPPIATYGNEQFF	TGTGCCAGCAGCTCCCCCCCAATAGCGACCTACGGGAATGAGCAGTTCTTC
TRBV27	TRBJ2-3	once	NA	CASGISGASTDTQYF	TGTGCCAGCGGCATTAGCGGAGCTAGCACAGATACGCAGTATTTT
TRBV6-5	TRBJ2-3	NA	NA	CASSSVATDTQYF	TGTGCCAGCAGTTCCGTAGCCACAGATACGCAGTATTTT
TRBV4-2	TRBJ2-5	NA	TRBD2	CASSLRLLTSGGKGETQYF	TGTGCCAGCAGCCTTCGGTTGTTGACTAGCGGGGGTAAAGGGGAGACCCAGTACTTC
TRBV6-4	TRBJ2-3	few	TRBD2	CASSDTAGGSGTQYF	TGTGCCAGCAGTGACACAGCGGGGGGATCGGGAACGCAGTATTTT
TRBV15	TRBJ2-5	NA	TRBD2	CATRAERAGGRGETQYF	TGTGCCACCAGGGCAGAACGAGCGGGGGGGCGGGGAGAGACCCAGTACTTC
TRBV4-1	TRBJ2-3	NA	NA	CASSQDRGSTDTQYF	TGCGCCAGCAGCCAAGATCGGGGTAGCACAGATACGCAGTATTTT
TRBV5-1	TRBJ2-5	NA	NA	CASSPSRGGVETQYF	TGCGCCAGCAGCCCTAGTCGAGGAGGGGTGGAGACCCAGTACTTC
TRBV6-2/TRBV6-3	TRBJ1-2	NA	TRBD1	CASSGQGGSSYGYTF	TGTGCCAGCAGTGGACAGGGTGGGTCCTCCTATGGCTACACCTTC
TRBV11-3	TRBJ1-3	once	NA	CASSSGQPGNTIYF	TGTGCCAGCAGTTCCGGACAGCCTGGAAACACCATATATTTT
TRBV29-1	TRBJ2-5	NA	TRBD1	CSVIDRGQETQYF	TGCAGCGTCATCGACAGGGGGCAGGAGACCCAGTACTTC
TRBV7-3	TRBJ1-5	NA	NA	CASSLGLGQPQHF	TGTGCCAGCAGCTTAGGACTAGGGCAGCCCCAGCATTTT
TRBV10-1	TRBJ2-1	NA	TRBD2	CASSTGTSVDNEQFF	TGCGCCAGCAGTACCGGGACTAGCGTCGACAATGAGCAGTTCTTC
TRBV29-1	TRBJ2-7	NA	TRBD2	CSVREGPYEQYF	TGCAGCGTTAGGGAGGGGCCCTACGAGCAGTACTTC
TRBV7-3	TRBJ2-3	NA	NA	CASSLGRSTGFADTQYF	TGTGCCAGCAGCTTAGGGAGGTCGACAGGGTTCGCAGATACGCAGTATTTT
TRBV29-1	TRBJ2-5	NA	NA	CSVELPGYQETQYF	TGCAGCGTTGAGTTGCCAGGCTATCAAGAGACCCAGTACTTC
TRBV6-1	TRBJ2-2	NA	TRBD1	CASSEARRARGPIGELFF	TGTGCCAGCAGTGAAGCTAGGCGTGCAAGGGGGCCTATCGGGGAGCTGTTTTTT
TRBV3-1/TRBV3-2	TRBJ1-5	NA	NA	CASSQDLASGQPQHF	TGTGCCAGCAGCCAAGATTTGGCTTCGGGTCAGCCCCAGCATTTT
TRBV6-5	TRBJ2-3	NA	TRBD2	CASSYGGLADTDTQYF	TGTGCCAGCAGTTACGGCGGGCTAGCGGACACAGATACGCAGTATTTT
TRBV19	TRBJ2-5	NA	TRBD1	CASSMTGTGETQYF	TGTGCCAGTAGTATGACAGGGACGGGAGAGACCCAGTACTTC
TRBV28	TRBJ1-5	NA	TRBD1	CASSLSGTGSNQPQHF	TGTGCCAGCAGTTTATCCGGGACAGGGAGCAATCAGCCCCAGCATTTT